Listed here are 14 T cell receptor beta chains from one sample, sequenced in a study of blood T cell repertoires in COVID-19. Assay: immunoSEQ multiplex PCR; the TCRdb copy retains only in-frame clones and omits some. The sample carries about 120,000 clones, approximately 74% recorded once. The sample comprised peripheral blood. Receptors were obtained from a man in his sixties with acute or convalescent COVID-19.

With regard to this clone: One end of the junction does not line up with germline, which may come from a read error. The rearrangement links TRBV24-1 to TRBJ2-3, with TRBD2 matching 14 bases. The CDR3 runs 18 residues. The germline CDR1 and CDR2 sequences are KGHDR and SFDVKD. The CDR3 region has the DNA TGTGCCACGAGTGGCCCGGGGACTAGCGGGGGAGCTTCCGATACGCAGTATTTT. It encodes CATSGPGTSGGASDTQYF.

This clone has only one observation. This chain uses TRBV18 with TRBJ2-7; 8 bases are a match to TRBD1. Germline V CDR1 and CDR2: KGHSH, LQKENI. The V segment lost 3 bases and the J segment 5 bases; nucleotides outside the gene matches: 3. CDR3 length equals 13 residues. DNA of the CDR3: TGTGCCAGCTCACCCAGGGACAGGAACGAGCAGTACTTC. It yields the protein CASSPRDRNEQYF.

The V call is TRBV2, the J call TRBJ2-7, with 11 nucleotides matching TRBD2. The CDR3 loop spans 16 amino acids. Germline CDR1 SNHLY, CDR2 FYNNEI. Trimming at V came to 3 bases and at J to 0 bases, leaving 4 bases not matched to a gene. The CDR3 loop reads CASSDRTSGFSYEQYF. Written as DNA, the CDR3 is TGTGCCAGCAGTGACCGGACTAGCGGGTTCTCCTACGAGCAGTACTTC.

This chain joins TRBV2 and TRBJ2-7; 10 bases agree with TRBD2. J lost 8 bases, V lost 7 bases, and 8 bases had no gene match. The germline CDR1 and CDR2 sequences are SNHLY and FYNNEI. CDR3 length equals 13 residues. CDR3 bases: TGTGCCAGCACTGCTAGCGGGAGAGACAAGCAGTACTTC. It encodes CASTASGRDKQYF.

The rearrangement links TRBV9 to TRBJ2-1; 8 positions agree with TRBD2. Trimming cost V 0 bases and J 2 bases; bases outside gene matches: 4. The CDR3 totals 16 residues. The germline CDR1 and CDR2 sequences are SGDLS and YYNGEE. The CDR3 loop is CASSVALAAPYNEQFF. In nucleotides, the CDR3 is TGTGCCAGCAGCGTAGCACTAGCGGCACCCTACAATGAGCAGTTCTTC.

This clone has a single count. This chain joins TRBV6-1 and TRBJ2-3; D might be TRBD2 (7 bases). V dropped 2 bases and J dropped 1 base, with 19 bases sitting between them. The germline V gene has CDR1 MNHNS and CDR2 SASEGT. The CDR3 loop spans 18 amino acids. The CDR3 nucleotides read TGTGCCAGCAGTGAATCCCAGGGAGGGGGTCGCGGCACAGATACGCAGTATTTT. Translation: CASSESQGGGRGTDTQYF.

The chain couples TRBV15 to TRBJ1-5; 7 positions match TRBD1. The V gene's germline CDR1 is LNHNV and CDR2 YYDKDF (reference sequence). The CDR3 covers 13 residues. Losses at the gene ends were 8 bases for V and 5 bases for J; bases not matched to a gene: 6. The CDR3 loop is CATAGGGYQPQHF. The CDR3 DNA reads TGTGCCACCGCAGGGGGTGGATATCAGCCCCAGCATTTT.

The genes are TRBV18 and TRBJ1-4; D call uncertain. Germline assignment: CDR1 KGHSH and CDR2 LQKENI. The CDR3 totals 13 residues. Trimming cost V 1 base and J 6 bases, with 6 bases left between them. The CDR3 region is CASSPRQDEKLFF. The CDR3 DNA sequence: TGTGCCAGCTCACCACGCCAGGATGAAAAACTGTTTTTT. The full variable domain, in which reference TRBV18 and TRBJ1-4 provide the parts outside the CDR3, is NAGVMQNPRHLVRRRGQEARLRCSPMKGHSHVYWYRQLPEEGLKFMVYLQKENIIDESGMPKERFSAEFPKEGPSILRIQQVVRGDSAAYFCASSPRQDEKLFFGSGTQLSVL.

The chain has TRBV9 and TRBJ1-2; D perhaps matches TRBD1 (6 bases). Germline V CDR1 and CDR2: SGDLS, YYNGEE. The CDR3 runs 12 residues. Trimming removed 9 bases at V and 2 bases at J, with 11 bases between. The CDR3 DNA is TGTGCCACCGGGGGGGCCAACTATGGCTACACCTTC. Its protein is CATGGANYGYTF.

V usage is TRBV30 and J usage is TRBJ1-1; a possible D gene is TRBD1 (6 bases). Trimming stripped 0 bases from V and 1 base from J, with 12 bases between. From germline, CDR1 is GTSNPN and CDR2 SVGIG (reference sequence). The CDR3 extends over 15 amino acids. Here the CDR3 reads CAWSVFARGNTEAFF. CDR3 DNA: TGTGCCTGGAGTGTATTTGCCAGGGGGAACACTGAAGCTTTCTTT.

This clone has more than one count but fewer than ten. CDR3 sequence reads: CASSPPLAFQETQYF. The CDR3, as DNA: TGTGCCAGCAGCCCCCCGCTAGCGTTTCAAGAGACCCAGTACTTC. The gene calls are TRBV3-1 (or the pseudogene TRBV3-2) and TRBJ2-5, with TRBD2 as a possible D gene (6 bases). V shed 4 bases and J shed 2 bases, with 14 bases lying between them. There are 15 residues in the CDR3. The germline gives CDR1 LGHDT, CDR2 YNNKEL (reference sequence).

The chain couples TRBV19 to TRBJ2-2, with TRBD2 matching over 12 bases. The CDR3 contains 21 residues. Trimming took 0 bases from V and 0 from J; bases not matched to a gene: 11. The germline gives CDR1 LNHDA, CDR2 SQIVND (reference sequence). The CDR3 protein is CASSIEAVLAGGPSNTGELFF. As DNA, the CDR3 is TGTGCCAGTAGTATAGAGGCTGTACTAGCGGGGGGCCCCTCGAACACCGGGGAGCTGTTTTTT.

The J gene is TRBJ2-5, the V gene TRBV27; 13 bases align to TRBD2. The V gene's germline CDR1 is MNHEY and CDR2 SMNVEV (reference sequence). The CDR3 is 16 amino acids. The ends lost 6 bases at V and 0 bases at J; junction bases unmatched: 4. In DNA form, the CDR3 reads TGTGCCAGCAGCACTAGCGGGAGGGGCAACCAAGAGACCCAGTACTTC. Amino acids: CASSTSGRGNQETQYF.

V gene TRBV6-5 combines with J gene TRBJ2-1, with 7 bases fitting TRBD2. The CDR3 covers 15 residues. Germline values: CDR1 MNHEY, CDR2 SVGAGI. After removal of 6 bases from V and 10 bases from J, the junction contained 15 bases not matched to a gene. DNA for the CDR3: TGTGCCAGCAGCCGGGACTACCAGAGTGGTGGGGAGCAGTTCTTC. It is translated as CASSRDYQSGGEQFF.